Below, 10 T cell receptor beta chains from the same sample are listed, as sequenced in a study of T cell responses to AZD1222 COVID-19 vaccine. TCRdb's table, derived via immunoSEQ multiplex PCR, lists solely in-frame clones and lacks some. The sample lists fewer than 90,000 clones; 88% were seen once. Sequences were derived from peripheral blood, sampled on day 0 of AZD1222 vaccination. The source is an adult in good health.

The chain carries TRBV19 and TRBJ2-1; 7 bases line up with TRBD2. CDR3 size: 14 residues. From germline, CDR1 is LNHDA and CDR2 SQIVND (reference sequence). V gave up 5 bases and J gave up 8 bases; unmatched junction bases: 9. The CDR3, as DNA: TGTGCCAGTAGTTTGGGAGGGAGGGTCGATGAGCAGTTCTTC. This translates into CASSLGGRVDEQFF.

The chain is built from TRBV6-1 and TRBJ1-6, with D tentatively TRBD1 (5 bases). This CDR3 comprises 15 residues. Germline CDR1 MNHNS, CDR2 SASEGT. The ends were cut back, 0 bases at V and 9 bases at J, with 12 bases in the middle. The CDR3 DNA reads TGTGCCAGCAGTGAAGCAGGGGCAGGGACTTCACCCCTCCACTTT. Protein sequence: CASSEAGAGTSPLHF.

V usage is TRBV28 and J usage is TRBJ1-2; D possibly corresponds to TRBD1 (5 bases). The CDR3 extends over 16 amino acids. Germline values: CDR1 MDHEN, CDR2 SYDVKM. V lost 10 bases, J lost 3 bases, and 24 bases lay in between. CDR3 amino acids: CATEGPQGWNDYGYTF. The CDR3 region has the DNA TGTGCCACCGAGGGGCCTCAGGGTTGGAACGACTATGGCTACACCTTC.

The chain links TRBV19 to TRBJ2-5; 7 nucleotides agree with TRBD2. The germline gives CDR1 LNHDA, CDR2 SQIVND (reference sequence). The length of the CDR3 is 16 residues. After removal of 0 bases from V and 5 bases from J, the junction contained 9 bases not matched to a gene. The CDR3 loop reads CASSIDLMGGRETQYF. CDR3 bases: TGTGCCAGTAGTATAGATCTTATGGGGGGGAGGGAGACCCAGTACTTC.

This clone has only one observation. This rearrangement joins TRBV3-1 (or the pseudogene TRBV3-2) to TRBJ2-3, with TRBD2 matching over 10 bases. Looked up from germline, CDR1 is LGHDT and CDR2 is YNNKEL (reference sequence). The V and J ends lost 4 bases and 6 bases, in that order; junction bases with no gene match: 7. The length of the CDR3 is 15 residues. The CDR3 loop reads CASSPSQRGGDTQYF. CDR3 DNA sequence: TGTGCCAGCAGCCCGAGCCAGCGGGGGGGGGATACGCAGTATTTT.

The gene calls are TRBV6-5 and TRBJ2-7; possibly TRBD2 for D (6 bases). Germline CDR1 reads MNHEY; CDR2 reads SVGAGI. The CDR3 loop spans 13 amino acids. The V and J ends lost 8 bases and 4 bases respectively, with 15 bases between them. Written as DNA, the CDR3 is TGTGCCAGCCGAAGGGAGGTGCAGTACGAGCAGTACGTC. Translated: CASRREVQYEQYV.

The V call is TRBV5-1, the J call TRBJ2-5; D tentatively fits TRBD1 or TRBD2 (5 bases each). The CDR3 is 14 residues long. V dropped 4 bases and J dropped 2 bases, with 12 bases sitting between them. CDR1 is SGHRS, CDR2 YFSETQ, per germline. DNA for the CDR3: TGCGCCAGCAGCGATGGGGGATCGCAAGAGACCCAGTACTTC. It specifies CASSDGGSQETQYF.

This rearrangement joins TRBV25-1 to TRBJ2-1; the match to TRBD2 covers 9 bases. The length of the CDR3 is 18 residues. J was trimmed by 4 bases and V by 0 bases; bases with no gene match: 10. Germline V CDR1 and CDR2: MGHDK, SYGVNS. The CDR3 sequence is CASSEYYSGRLSYNEQFF. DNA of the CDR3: TGTGCCAGCAGTGAATATTACAGCGGGAGGTTAAGTTACAATGAGCAGTTCTTC.

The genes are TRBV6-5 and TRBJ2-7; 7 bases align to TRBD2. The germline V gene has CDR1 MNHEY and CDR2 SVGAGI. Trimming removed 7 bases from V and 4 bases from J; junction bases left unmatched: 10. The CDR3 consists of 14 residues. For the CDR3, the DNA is TGTGCCAGCAAAGGTCTGACTAGCCCTTACGAGCAGTACGTC. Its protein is CASKGLTSPYEQYV.

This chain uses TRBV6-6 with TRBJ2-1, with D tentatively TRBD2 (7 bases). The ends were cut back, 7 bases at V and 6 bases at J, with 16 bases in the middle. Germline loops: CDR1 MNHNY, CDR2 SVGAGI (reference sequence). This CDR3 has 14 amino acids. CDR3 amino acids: CASIGRGDTNEQFF. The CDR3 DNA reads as TGTGCCAGCATAGGACGGGGGGACACCAATGAGCAGTTCTTC.